This TCR beta chain was retrieved from a study of blood T cell repertoires in COVID-19. The germline V gene encodes CDR1 MNHNS and CDR2 SASEGT. V was clipped by 3 bases and J by 3 bases, with 9 bases between them. The CDR3 sequence is 13 residues long. Methods used by the authors: Nucleated cell number was recorded as an estimate derived from reference gene primer amplification. Here immunoSEQ multiplex PCR was the method, and the copy in TCRdb shows in-frame clones only, minus some. V and J calls and clone size are given by that table; D and trimming were obtained from the DNA. Among some 65,000 clones listed, roughly 88% were seen once.

This chain uses TRBV6-1 with TRBJ2-7, with D maybe TRBD1 (6 bases). What was sequenced was peripheral blood. The clonotype originates from a man aged 45-65 years with COVID-19, enrolled during active disease. The CDR3 region is CASSELRGYEQYF. The CDR3 region has the DNA TGTGCCAGCAGTGAGCTCAGGGGCTACGAGCAGTACTTC.